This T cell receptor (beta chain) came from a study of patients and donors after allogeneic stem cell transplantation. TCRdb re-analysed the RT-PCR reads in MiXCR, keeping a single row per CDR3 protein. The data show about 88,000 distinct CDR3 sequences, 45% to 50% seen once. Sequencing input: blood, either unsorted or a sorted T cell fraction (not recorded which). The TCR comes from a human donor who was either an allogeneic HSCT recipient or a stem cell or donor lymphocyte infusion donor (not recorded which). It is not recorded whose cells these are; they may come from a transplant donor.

The CDR3 DNA reads as TGTGCCAGCAGCCCAAAAGGACAGGGGTATCAGGAAAAACTGTTTTTT. Protein: CASSPKGQGYQEKLFF. The rearrangement uses TRBV9 and TRBJ1-4; 9 nucleotides match TRBD1. The germline V gene encodes CDR1 SGDLS and CDR2 YYNGEE. Losses at the gene ends were 4 bases for V and 8 bases for J; bases not matched to a gene: 12. The CDR3 runs to 16 residues.